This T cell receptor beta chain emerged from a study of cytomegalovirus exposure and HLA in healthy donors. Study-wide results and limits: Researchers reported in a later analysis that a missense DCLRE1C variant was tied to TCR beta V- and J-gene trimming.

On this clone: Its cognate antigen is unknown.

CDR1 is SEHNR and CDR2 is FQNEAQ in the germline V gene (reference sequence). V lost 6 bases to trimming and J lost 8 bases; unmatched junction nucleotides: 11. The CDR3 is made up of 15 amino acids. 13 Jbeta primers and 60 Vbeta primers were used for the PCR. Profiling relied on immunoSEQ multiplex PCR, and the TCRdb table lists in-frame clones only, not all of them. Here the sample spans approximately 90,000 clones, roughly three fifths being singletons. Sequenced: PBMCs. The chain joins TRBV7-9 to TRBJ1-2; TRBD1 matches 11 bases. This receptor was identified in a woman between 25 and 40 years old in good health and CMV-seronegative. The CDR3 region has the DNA TGTGCCAGCAGTTCCTCAGGGACAGGGGGTATCGGCTACACCTTC. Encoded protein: CASSSSGTGGIGYTF.